Listed below are T cell receptor beta chains from one sample, sequenced in a study of cytomegalovirus exposure and HLA in healthy donors. Clones were read by immunoSEQ multiplex PCR, and TCRdb kept only the in-frame ones, dropping some. The profile covers 75,000 to 100,000 clones, with 65% to 75% appearing a single time and roughly an eighth taken by the ten largest. The sequencing sample was made of PBMCs. The receptors were gathered from a woman between 65 and 79 years old in good health and CMV-seropositive. The conserved cysteine and the conserved F or W are not part of the CDR3 here. Clone size is not always given. Where it is, it says once, few, many or a class for expanded clones.

- | TRBJ2-1 | TRBV5-1 | ASSLVAGEQF
- | TRBJ1-5 | TRBV28 | ASSSRQGGIKPQH
- | TRBJ1-4 | TRBV23-1 | ASSQGAATNEKLF
- | TRBJ2-1 | TRBV5-1 | ASSSGRLAGVDNEQF
medium-sized | TRBJ1-1 | TRBV28 | ASSLYKNTEAF
- | TRBJ2-6 | TRBV5-1 | ASSWQGTSGANVLT
- | TRBJ2-5 | TRBV28 | ASSLWTVGRETQY
- | TRBJ2-7 | TRBV4-2 | ASSQGGLATTYEQY
- | TRBJ2-6 | TRBV10-2 | ASSESRAPGANVLT
- | TRBJ1-1 | TRBV11-2 | ASSPKAGQMNTEAF
- | TRBJ2-7 | TRBV27 | ASSLQAGGPYEQY
- | TRBJ2-3 | TRBV11-2 | ASSISGGYTDTQY
few | TRBJ2-6 | TRBV9 | ASSKHRGLANVLT
- | TRBJ1-5 | TRBV28 | ASTGGQGAEPQH
- | TRBJ2-1 | TRBV29-1 | SVRLAGPYNEQF
- | TRBJ2-3 | TRBV27 | ASSFRSARYTDTQY
- | TRBJ2-7 | TRBV10-3 | AISLPPGQRNLQY
few | TRBJ2-2 | TRBV18 | ASSPPIQATGELF
- | TRBJ1-3 | TRBV6-6 | ASSYSDTGNTIY
- | TRBJ1-2 | TRBV27 | AAGGQGAGYT
- | TRBJ1-1 | TRBV5-1 | ASSLALGQNTEAF
- | TRBJ2-3 | TRBV28 | ASVTGGADTQY
- | TRBJ2-1 | TRBV5-4 | ARPGLAGLSSYNEQF
- | TRBJ1-1 | TRBV5-1 | ASREQGAIRNTEAF
- | TRBJ2-5 | TRBV5-1 | ASSTQRGRQETQY
- | TRBJ1-2 | TRBV7-9 | ASSPFGPYGYT
- | TRBJ2-1 | TRBV4-1 | ASSQVVGGPSSYNEQF
- | TRBJ2-7 | TRBV2 | ASDRDTYEQY
- | TRBJ2-1 | TRBV13 | ASSSSRAGFEQF
- | TRBJ1-4 | TRBV9 | ASSAGGGTGNEKLF
- | TRBJ2-2 | TRBV19 | ASSMAQFNTGELF
- | TRBJ1-4 | TRBV4-3 | ASSASGATNEKLF
- | TRBJ2-3 | TRBV10-3 | AISYSGGTTDTQY
- | TRBJ1-2 | TRBV28 | ASSLQRQGAGGYT
- | TRBJ1-6 | TRBV19 | ASRDRVNSPLH
- | TRBJ2-7 | TRBV6-6 | ASSYQTGTGEREQY
- | TRBJ2-5 | TRBV6-4 | ASSASTSGEETQY
- | TRBJ2-5 | TRBV18 | ASSPPGLQETQY
few | - | TRBV7-2 | ASSSGTGTYEQY
few | TRBJ1-5 | TRBV18 | ASSQSTDPNQPQH
- | TRBJ2-2 | TRBV2 | ASRAGATGELF
- | TRBJ2-7 | TRBV7-6 | ASSQIAHRVAYEQY
once | TRBJ2-7 | TRBV11-2 | ASSTQGGSAHEQY
- | TRBJ2-7 | TRBV5-1 | ASSPTTSASYEQY
- | TRBJ1-6 | TRBV6-1 | ASTLGQISPLH
- | TRBJ2-3 | TRBV10-3 | AITGLAGADTQY
few | TRBJ1-2 | TRBV16 | ASSPTGGTNYGYT